The 16 T cell receptor beta chains reported below all come from one sample, sequenced in a study of response to subunit inactivated influenza vaccine. TCRdb called the RT-PCR reads again in MiXCR, with one record for every CDR3 protein. The repertoire consists of around 750,000 distinct CDR3 sequences, with around 20% occurring once and the leading ten covering approximately 10%. This specimen consisted of PBMCs from blood, obtained less than 6 days after vaccination. The receptors derive from a man between 45 and 60 years old who received an inactivated influenza vaccine.

This clonotype was observed a handful of times. The chain has TRBV2 and TRBJ2-7, with D possibly being TRBD1 (5 bases). Germline CDR1 SNHLY, CDR2 FYNNEI. V dropped 3 bases and J dropped 2 bases, with 11 bases sitting between them. CDR3 length equals 14 residues. The CDR3 is CASSDGRGTYEQYF. CDR3 in DNA: TGTGCCAGCAGTGATGGTAGGGGAACCTACGAGCAGTACTTC.

The chain couples TRBV6-2 or TRBV6-3 to TRBJ2-7, with D perhaps being TRBD1 or TRBD2 (7 bases each). Looked up from germline, CDR1 is MNHEY and CDR2 is SVGEGT. The CDR3 covers 15 residues. V shed 5 bases and J shed 2 bases, with 16 bases lying between them. The CDR3 sequence is CASSGPRGGTYEQYF. CDR3 nucleotide sequence: TGTGCCAGCAGTGGCCCCAGGGGGGGTACCTACGAGCAGTACTTC.

The chain employs TRBV20-1 and TRBJ1-1; TRBD1 might be the D (5 bases). The CDR3 is 16 amino acids. Germline CDR1 and CDR2: DFQATT and SNEGSKA (reference sequence). The V end lost 5 bases, the J end lost 0 bases, and 19 bases lay between the germline ends. The CDR3 sequence: CSAEPLTGHLNTEAFF. CDR3 nucleotides: TGCAGTGCTGAGCCCCTAACAGGCCATCTGAACACTGAAGCTTTCTTT.

There are a few counts of this clonotype. This chain connects TRBV28 to TRBJ1-2; D call uncertain. Trimming shortened V by 5 bases and J by 6 bases, and 13 bases separated the two germline ends. The CDR3 has 13 residues. Per the germline V gene, CDR1 is MDHEN and CDR2 is SYDVKM. CDR3 in amino acids: CASSPLTENGYTF. The CDR3 DNA is TGTGCCAGCAGTCCTCTTACAGAAAATGGCTACACCTTC.

The CDR3 DNA reads as TGTGCCAGCAGACCACGCCCTGGGACAGGGGAGTACTTC. Protein sequence: CASRPRPGTGEYF. The gene calls are TRBV6-1 and TRBJ2-7, with 10 nucleotides matching TRBD1. The CDR3 totals 13 residues. Germline assignment: CDR1 MNHNS and CDR2 SASEGT. Trimming at V came to 6 bases and at J to 11 bases, leaving 10 bases not matched to a gene.

The V gene is TRBV20-1, the J gene TRBJ2-1; D not certain. This CDR3 comprises 15 residues. Germline lookup yields CDR1 DFQATT and CDR2 SNEGSKA (reference sequence). Trimming stripped 0 bases from V and 0 bases from J, with 9 bases between. The CDR3 nucleotides read TGCAGTGCTAGAGAAAGCCGGGCCTCCTACAATGAGCAGTTCTTC. This sequence encodes CSARESRASYNEQFF.

This clonotype has more than one count but fewer than ten. V usage is TRBV4-3 and J usage is TRBJ2-1; no clear D gene. CDR3 size: 16 residues. In germline, CDR1 is LGHNA, CDR2 YSLEER. Trimming cost V 0 bases and J 2 bases, with 11 bases left between them. The CDR3 coding sequence is TGCGCCAGCAGCCAAGACGGAATGGGCCCCTACAATGAGCAGTTCTTC. Translating gives CASSQDGMGPYNEQFF.

This chain links TRBV20-1 with TRBJ2-7; D is unclear. The V gene lost 0 bases and the J gene lost 2 bases, with 14 bases spanning the gap. Germline V gene data show CDR1 as DFQATT and CDR2 as SNEGSKA (reference sequence). The CDR3 runs to 15 residues. DNA of the CDR3: TGCAGTGCTAGAGATAGGGCTCACCGAACCTACGAGCAGTACTTC. Translated, it gives CSARDRAHRTYEQYF.

This chain links TRBV27 with TRBJ2-6; D is possibly TRBD1 (6 bases). The V gene lost 7 bases and the J gene lost 0 bases, with 13 bases spanning the gap. From germline, CDR1 is MNHEY and CDR2 SMNVEV (reference sequence). The CDR3 sequence is 16 residues long. DNA of the CDR3: TGTGCCAGCAAACAACTACAGGGCTCTGGGGCCAACGTCCTGACTTTC. This encodes CASKQLQGSGANVLTF. The complete variable domain, with remaining parts taken from reference TRBV27 and TRBJ2-6, reads EAQVTQNPRYLITVTGKKLTVTCSQNMNHEYMSWYRQDPGLGLRQIYYSMNVEVTDKGDVPEGYKVSRKEKRNFPLILESPSPNQTSLYFCASKQLQGSGANVLTFGAGSRLTVL.

J is TRBJ2-5 and V is TRBV5-5; the match to TRBD2 covers 10 bases. The CDR3 runs to 15 residues. After removal of 4 bases from V and 3 bases from J, the junction contained 6 bases not matched to a gene. Germline-derived CDR1 and CDR2 are SGHKS and YYEKEE (reference sequence). CDR3 coding DNA: TGTGCCAGCAGCCGGTTTGGACTAGCGGAAGAGACCCAGTACTTC. This gives the protein CASSRFGLAEETQYF.

This clonotype was observed a few times. The chain couples TRBV6-2 or TRBV6-3 to TRBJ1-1, with 10 bases matching TRBD1. CDR3 length: 17 residues. With 7 bases clipped from V and 1 base from J, the junction kept 12 bases outside the gene matches. The germline CDR1 and CDR2 sequences are MNHEY and SVGEGT. Here the CDR3 DNA reads TGTGCCAGCATCCCCCACAGGGGGACAGGGGAGAACACTGAAGCTTTCTTT. This encodes CASIPHRGTGENTEAFF.

The rearrangement uses TRBV6-5 and TRBJ2-3; 7 bases match TRBD2. CDR3 length equals 15 residues. The J segment lost 0 bases and the V segment lost 2 bases, leaving 2 bases of the junction unmatched. The germline gives CDR1 MNHEY, CDR2 SVGAGI. The CDR3 coding sequence is TGTGCCAGCAGTTACCGTAGCGGGAGCACAGATACGCAGTATTTT. Translated, it gives CASSYRSGSTDTQYF.

The rearrangement links TRBV7-2 to TRBJ1-4; no firm D call. V gave up 5 bases and J gave up 4 bases, with 11 bases separating them. This CDR3 comprises 14 residues. The germline V gene encodes CDR1 SGHTA and CDR2 FQGNSA. The CDR3 region has the DNA TGTGCCAGCAGCCCGGACGGAATTAATGAAAAACTGTTTTTT. This sequence encodes CASSPDGINEKLFF.

This clonotype came up a few times. This rearrangement joins TRBV10-3 to TRBJ1-2; D ambiguous. The germline CDR1 and CDR2 sequences are ENHRY and SYGVKD. The CDR3 runs to 14 residues. V gave up 7 bases and J gave up 5 bases, with 17 bases separating them. CDR3 coding DNA: TGTGCCATCACGTTAGACCCTCATGCATATGGCTACACCTTC. Amino acids: CAITLDPHAYGYTF.

The chain couples TRBV18 to TRBJ1-5, with TRBD1 matching over 9 bases. Germline trimming cut 3 bases from V and 5 bases from J; bases unmatched to any gene: 2. CDR3 length equals 14 residues. Germline-derived CDR1 and CDR2 are KGHSH and LQKENI. This chain's CDR3 is CASSPRQGDQPQHF. The CDR3 DNA follows: TGTGCCAGCTCACCGCGACAGGGGGATCAGCCCCAGCATTTT. The whole variable domain, remainder taken from reference TRBV18 and TRBJ1-5, is NAGVMQNPRHLVRRRGQEARLRCSPMKGHSHVYWYRQLPEEGLKFMVYLQKENIIDESGMPKERFSAEFPKEGPSILRIQQVVRGDSAAYFCASSPRQGDQPQHFGDGTRLSIL.

V gene TRBV6-2 or TRBV6-3 combines with J gene TRBJ2-1; 11 bases map to TRBD2. Germline lookup yields CDR1 MNHEY and CDR2 SVGEGT. Germline trimming cut 6 bases from V and 5 bases from J; bases unmatched to any gene: 15. CDR3 length equals 18 residues. CDR3 bases: TGTGCCAGCAGCCCAGGCGTTAGAACTAGCGGGAGAAACAATGAGCAGTTCTTC. As protein: CASSPGVRTSGRNNEQFF.